The present TCR beta chain was sequenced within a study of T cell repertoires in cytomegalovirus infection (dated by TCRdb to about 2019). Describing the broader study: Alongside well-studied HLA-B-restricted epitopes, the peptide stimulations were aimed at recently identified HLA-C-restricted CMV epitopes, whose presentation resists viral immunomodulation. The HLA type of each donor mattered for the analysis, because public TCR beta signatures pointed to carriage of CMV infection along with the matching HLA type. The paper's findings and limits, for the study overall: The ex vivo response was dominated by HLA-C-restricted CMV-specific TCR beta clonotypes, which also provided the single most frequent clonotype in two of eight donors. Cumulative frequency of public TCR beta family members discriminated carriers of CMV infection plus the relevant HLA type in this cohort and an independent approximately 370-donor cohort.

From the cysteine up to the phenylalanine, the CDR3 has a length of 17 residues. Left in the record is the CDR3 DNA by itself, 51 bases read in frame from the first base. From a lookup of the germline V gene, CDR1 and CDR2 are SGHRS and YFSETQ. V is reduced by 4 bases and J by 2 bases, leaving a spacing of 16 bases between them. Reading the label with the study, this specimen's treatment or condition is: in vitro stimulation with specific CMV peptide epitopes to enrich CMV-specific T cells. For sequencing, an Illumina HiSeq 1500 was employed. The raw public data were reprocessed by TCRdb itself: fastp quality trimming at Q25, MiXCR clonotype calling, in-frame beta chains only. CDR3 protein sequences are deduplicated, and each keeps its most common genes and DNA. Within this sample are under 350,000 distinct CDR3 sequences, with roughly 21% of them counted one time only. Roughly 20% of the sample is taken by the ten largest.

About this clonotype: The specificity of this receptor is unknown. No much larger clone is present one base from it, and per-base qualities are unavailable.

The chain employs TRBV5-1 and TRBJ2-6, with no confidently assigned D gene. The specimen comprised cultured PBMCs, sampled from culture after CMV antigen stimulation. The sequence was obtained from a human donor in good health (CMV status not recorded). Some clones in this sample may be carry-over from other donors' samples. The nucleotide sequence reads as follows: TGCGCCAGCAGCCCGATCCTGGGGAATACTGGGGCCAACGTCCTGACTTTC. Its protein product is CASSPILGNTGANVLTF.